The next 3 T cell receptor beta chains were all read from a single sample in a study of identifying expanded T cells in peripheral blood. Repertoires were generated with immunoSEQ multiplex PCR, while TCRdb's copy carries only in-frame clones and drops some. The table shows around 120,000 clones, with around 84% occurring only once. The sequencing input was blood. These receptors came from a person between 18 and 69 years old in good health.

The V gene is TRBV7-2, the J gene TRBJ1-3; 7 bases map to TRBD1. J was trimmed by 0 bases and V by 5 bases; bases with no gene match: 7. In germline, CDR1 is SGHTA, CDR2 FQGNSA. The CDR3 length is 16 residues. The CDR3 coding sequence is TGTGCCAGCAGCCCCCAAGGGACAGTCTCTGGAAACACCATATATTTT. This gives the protein CASSPQGTVSGNTIYF.

The V call is TRBV6-1, the J call TRBJ2-7; the match to TRBD1 covers 7 bases. The germline V gene has CDR1 MNHNS and CDR2 SASEGT. J lost 9 bases, V lost 2 bases, and 7 bases had no gene match. The CDR3 has 13 residues. The CDR3 region is CASSEMETGRQYF. CDR3 nucleotide sequence: TGTGCCAGCAGTGAAATGGAGACAGGGCGGCAGTACTTC.

The gene calls are TRBV5-4 and TRBJ2-3; D might be TRBD2 (5 bases). Germline assignment: CDR1 SGHNT and CDR2 YYREEE (reference sequence). This CDR3 is built from 11 residues. Between the trimmed V and J ends, which lost 9 bases and 9 bases, there was a span of 14 bases. CDR3 nucleotides: TGTGCCACAAAAGAGCGGAAGACGCAGTATTTT. This gives the protein CATKERKTQYF.